This is a list of T cell receptor beta chains from one sample in a study of blood T cells in healthy people across ages. TCRdb recomputed calls from the 5' RACE reads with MiXCR, one row per CDR3 protein. This sample carries roughly 830,000 distinct CDR3 sequences, roughly 60% of them seen once, and the ten largest clones take 28%. Sequences were obtained from blood. These receptors came from a man in his thirties or forties in good health. Each CDR3 is given with its conserved first and last residue. The D gene is left open where the match is weak. Clone size, where shown, is once, few, many, or a class for clones that have expanded.

V gene,clone size,D gene,J gene,CDR3 DNA,CDR3 protein
TRBV6-2/TRBV6-3,NA,NA,TRBJ1-2,TGTGCCAGCAGGGGGACCGGGACAAAACACCATGGCTACACCTTC,CASRGTGTKHHGYTF
TRBV4-2,few,NA,TRBJ2-3,TGTGCCAGCAGCCAAGATAGGGGGGGGGCAGATACGCAGTATTTT,CASSQDRGGADTQYF
TRBV3-1,NA,TRBD2,TRBJ2-7,TGTGCCAGCAGCTCTTTCGGGGGGAGAGGTCCGGGCGAGCAGTACTTC,CASSSFGGRGPGEQYF
TRBV2,NA,TRBD1,TRBJ1-6,TGTGCCAGCAGTGCGGCCGGGGGGGGACTACAGGGGAGACGCTCACCCCTCCACTTT,CASSAAGGGLQGRRSPLHF
TRBV20-1,few,NA,TRBJ2-2,TGCAGTGGACTTACCGCCGGGGAGCTGTTTTTT,CSGLTAGELFF
TRBV4-3,NA,TRBD1,TRBJ1-2,TGCGCCAGCAGCCAGCGGACAGGAGCCAACTACTATGGCTACACCTTC,CASSQRTGANYYGYTF
TRBV29-1,NA,NA,TRBJ2-5,TGCAGCGTCGGGGGTCCGTACCAAGAGACCCAGTACTTC,CSVGGPYQETQYF
TRBV9,NA,TRBD1,TRBJ2-7,TGTGCCAGCAACTCTGATACCGGGACAGCCAGTTACGAGCAGTACTTC,CASNSDTGTASYEQYF
TRBV27,NA,NA,TRBJ2-5,TGTGCCAGCAGTTTTTTGGGTCAAGAGACCCAGTACTTC,CASSFLGQETQYF
TRBV6-6,NA,NA,TRBJ2-3,TGTGCCAGCAGTTACGGTGCGACAGATACGCAGTATTTT,CASSYGATDTQYF
TRBV5-1,once,TRBD2,TRBJ2-2,TGCGCCAGCAGCAAACGTAGCGGGGGGCCATACACCGGGGAGCTGTTTTTT,CASSKRSGGPYTGELFF
TRBV6-2/TRBV6-3,NA,NA,TRBJ2-5,TGTGCCAGCAGTTTGTACTGGGGGACCCAGTACTTC,CASSLYWGTQYF
TRBV7-2,many,NA,TRBJ2-7,TGTGCCAGCAGCTTGGGCGGACCCTACGAGCAGTACTTC,CASSLGGPYEQYF
TRBV15,few,TRBD1,TRBJ2-7,TGTGCCACCAGCAGAGAGTCCAGGGGGAGCATCACCTACGAGCAGTACTTC,CATSRESRGSITYEQYF
TRBV5-1,NA,NA,TRBJ2-7,TGCGCCAGTAGCTTGGGTGGGTACCAAGACGAGCAGTACTTC,CASSLGGYQDEQYF
TRBV10-3,NA,NA,TRBJ2-5,TGTGCCATCAGTGGAGCCCCTGTGGAGAAAGAGACCCAGTACTTC,CAISGAPVEKETQYF
TRBV2,NA,NA,TRBJ1-1,TGTGCCAGCAGTGAAGCGCTCGCCACTGAAGCTTTCTTT,CASSEALATEAFF
TRBV7-2,NA,NA,TRBJ2-5,TGTGCCAGCAGCTACCTTTGGGAGACCCAGTACTTC,CASSYLWETQYF
TRBV14,NA,NA,TRBJ1-6,TGTGCCAGCAGCCAAGAGTGGCAGGGAAATTCACCCCTCCACTTT,CASSQEWQGNSPLHF
TRBV5-6,NA,TRBD1,TRBJ1-6,TGTGCCAGCAGCTTAGGTGGGACAGGGGCGTCACCCCTCCACTTT,CASSLGGTGASPLHF
TRBV6-6,NA,NA,TRBJ1-6,TGTGCCAGCAGCAGACAGAATTCACCCCTCCACTTT,CASSRQNSPLHF
TRBV10-3,NA,TRBD2,TRBJ2-3,TGTGCCATCAGTGAGAGAGCGGGGGGGAACACAGATACGCAGTATTTT,CAISERAGGNTDTQYF
TRBV4-3,NA,TRBD1,TRBJ2-7,TGCGCCAGCAGCCGCCTGACAGGGGTGAGCTCCTACGAGCAGTACTTC,CASSRLTGVSSYEQYF
TRBV7-9,NA,TRBD1,TRBJ2-7,TGTGCCAGCAGCGTCCGGGACAGGGGGTTGATGAGGTACGAGCAGTACTTC,CASSVRDRGLMRYEQYF
TRBV6-5,few,TRBD1,TRBJ1-2,TGTGCCAGCAGTTACGACAGGGGAATGGATGGCTACACCTTC,CASSYDRGMDGYTF
TRBV4-3,NA,TRBD1,TRBJ2-7,TGCGCCAGCAGCCAAGGGGACAGGGTAGCCTACGAGCAGTACTTC,CASSQGDRVAYEQYF
TRBV5-1,NA,NA,TRBJ2-5,TGCGCCAGCAGCTTGGCCGAAACACCACTGGGGACCCAGTACTTC,CASSLAETPLGTQYF
TRBV5-1,once,NA,TRBJ2-5,TGCGCCAGCCTTGGGGGCCTGGAGACCCAGTACTTC,CASLGGLETQYF
TRBV20-1,NA,NA,TRBJ2-3,TGCAGTGCTCGGCCCCCAGATACGCAGTATTTT,CSARPPDTQYF
TRBV6-1,few,NA,TRBJ1-5,TGTGCCAGCAGTTCCAATAGCAATCAGCCCCAGCATTTT,CASSSNSNQPQHF
TRBV2,NA,TRBD2,TRBJ2-7,TGTGCCAGCAGTGAAGCGAGCGGGGGGGCCTACGAGCAGTACTTC,CASSEASGGAYEQYF
TRBV4-2,NA,NA,TRBJ1-2,TGTGCCAGCAGCCTAAATGCCTTCCTACACTATGGCTACACCTTC,CASSLNAFLHYGYTF
TRBV6-4,many,NA,TRBJ2-3,TGTGCCAGCAGTCCAGAGGGGGACAAGGATACGCAGTATTTT,CASSPEGDKDTQYF
TRBV15,NA,NA,TRBJ2-7,TGTGCCACCAGCAGAGATCCGTCCGACTACGAGCAGTACTTC,CATSRDPSDYEQYF
TRBV4-3,few,NA,TRBJ1-5,TGCGCCAGCAGCCAAGATGCGGCAGGCCATCCCCAGCATTTT,CASSQDAAGHPQHF
TRBV7-3,NA,NA,TRBJ1-4,TGTGCCAGCAGCTTAAGGAGTGGTTCGGATGAAAAACTGTTTTTT,CASSLRSGSDEKLFF
TRBV9,once,NA,TRBJ1-1,TGTGCCAGCAGCGTAGCTGAGGACGTGGGAGCTGAAGCTTTCTTT,CASSVAEDVGAEAFF
TRBV3-1,NA,NA,TRBJ2-3,TGTGCCAGCAGCCGCTCCTGGGGTAGGAAAACAGATACGCAGTATTTT,CASSRSWGRKTDTQYF
TRBV20-1,NA,NA,TRBJ2-3,TGCAGTGCTACGGCAGGGCTAGATACGCAGTATTTT,CSATAGLDTQYF
TRBV7-2,NA,TRBD1,TRBJ2-1,TGTGCCAGCAGCTTAGGCGGGGACAGGGTACCGTTCTTC,CASSLGGDRVPFF
TRBV9,NA,TRBD2,TRBJ2-1,TGTGCCAGCAGCGTAGGTGGGTCGGGAGGGTTCGGGCAGTTCTTC,CASSVGGSGGFGQFF
TRBV6-5,few,NA,TRBJ2-3,TGTGCCAGCACGCAACACGGGGGAGATACGCAGTATTTT,CASTQHGGDTQYF
TRBV25-1,few,NA,TRBJ2-7,TGTGCCAGCAGTGAAGCTGGGACACCTTACTACGAGCAGTACTTC,CASSEAGTPYYEQYF
TRBV7-2,NA,NA,TRBJ2-1,TGTGCCAGCAGCCCTAAGGGGGTCGCGGTTGAGCAGTTCTTC,CASSPKGVAVEQFF
TRBV7-2,few,NA,TRBJ2-7,TGTGCCAGCAGCCCTTCTGAGACCTACGAGCAGTACTTC,CASSPSETYEQYF
TRBV18,NA,NA,TRBJ2-7,TGTGCCAGCTCAGAGAGACAGGAGTCGAGCTCCTACGAGCAGTACTTC,CASSERQESSSYEQYF
TRBV6-1,NA,NA,TRBJ1-2,TGTGCCAGCAGTTCCCTTGCGGGGGACTATGGCTACACCTTC,CASSSLAGDYGYTF
TRBV6-2/TRBV6-3,NA,NA,TRBJ1-2,TGTGCCAGCAGTTACAAGGTAGTGGACTATGGCTACACCTTC,CASSYKVVDYGYTF
TRBV10-3,NA,TRBD1,TRBJ2-3,TGTGCCATCGGTCCAGGGGGAGCAGATACGCAGTATTTT,CAIGPGGADTQYF
TRBV20-1,NA,NA,TRBJ2-2,TGCAGTGCTAGAGAGCCGGACACCCCCTGGAACACCGGGGAGCTGTTTTTT,CSAREPDTPWNTGELFF
TRBV4-3,NA,TRBD1,TRBJ2-7,TGCGCCAGCAGCCAAGAGAATTCCGGGACAGTGACCGACGAGCAGTACTTC,CASSQENSGTVTDEQYF
TRBV6-6,many,NA,TRBJ2-1,TGTGCCAGCAGCGTTAGCAATGAGCAGTTCTTC,CASSVSNEQFF
TRBV7-2,NA,NA,TRBJ2-1,TGTGCCAGCAACATAGGGGGGTTTGACAATGAGCAGTTCTTC,CASNIGGFDNEQFF